Listed below are T cell receptor beta chains from one sample, sequenced in a study of CD8+CD57+ T cells in acquired aplastic anemia. Using its own MiXCR run on the reads, TCRdb lists one record per CDR3 protein. The sample holds 270,000 or so distinct CDR3 sequences, 82% seen once. Sequencing was performed on sorted CD4+, CD8+, or CD8+CD57+ T cells (not recorded which) from PBMCs. Receptor source: a human donor with aplastic anemia. CDR3s include the opening cysteine and the closing phenylalanine or tryptophan. Each record gives: J gene, D gene, clone size, V gene, CDR3 DNA, CDR3 protein. The D gene is left open where the match is weak. Part of the rows lack a size; the others show once, few, many or a class for expanded clones.

>TRBJ2-3|TRBD2|NA|TRBV7-3
TGTGCCAGCATTTGGGCGGGAGGTCCCGATACGCAGTATTTT
CASIWAGGPDTQYF
>TRBJ2-7|NA|NA|TRBV7-3
TGTGCCAGCTCGAGACAGGCCAACGCCTTTGAACACTGCTTC
CASSRQANAFEHCF
>TRBJ2-3|NA|NA|TRBV2
TGTGCCAGCGGGGCCGGGGCTACCGGAATGGATACGCAGGATTTT
CASGAGATGMDTQDF
>TRBJ2-3|NA|NA|TRBV7-9
TGTGCCAGCAGCTTTCAAAGGGGTCGGGGGACGGATGATTTT
CASSFQRGRGTDDF
>TRBJ1-5|NA|NA|TRBV9
TGTGCCAGCAGCGAAGGGTACGCCCGAAATCAGCCCCATTTT
CASSEGYARNQPHF
>TRBJ2-3|TRBD1|NA|TRBV29-1
TGCAGCGTGAGACAGGGGGGCACAGATACGCAGTATTTT
CSVRQGGTDTQYF
>TRBJ2-3|NA|NA|TRBV7-6
TGTGCCAGCAGCTTGGGGTCAGATAATTCACCCCTGTATTTT
CASSLGSDNSPLYF
>TRBJ2-6|TRBD2|NA|TRBV7-2
TGTGCCAGCAGCCCTGGACTAGCCTACAATGAGCAGTTCCTGACTTTC
CASSPGLAYNEQFLTF
>TRBJ1-3|NA|NA|TRBV12-3/TRBV12-4
TGTGCCAGCAGCCTAGGGGGGGTAAACACCATATATTTT
CASSLGGVNTIYF
>TRBJ2-5|NA|NA|TRBV25-1
TGTGCCAGCAGCTCCTCAGGCACTTGGGCGTACGCCCAGTACTTC
CASSSSGTWAYAQYF
>TRBJ2-1|NA|NA|TRBV11-3
TGTGCCAGCAGCTTAGATCTGGTTGACAATGAGCAGTTCTTC
CASSLDLVDNEQFF
>TRBJ2-3|NA|NA|TRBV7-2
TGCGCCAGCAGCTTGGTTTCGACTCGCGGCTACGAGCAGTATTTT
CASSLVSTRGYEQYF
>TRBJ1-5|TRBD1|NA|TRBV10-3
TGTGCCATCAGCCAGGACAGGGCACAGCCCCAGCATTTT
CAISQDRAQPQHF
>TRBJ2-3|TRBD2|NA|TRBV19
TGTGCCAGTAGTATAGCTAGCGGAGCCGATAATGAGCAGTTT
CASSIASGADNEQF
>TRBJ1-1|NA|NA|TRBV9
TGTGCCACCACTGTAGCTGGAGGCAGGGCACGTACGCTGAACACTGAAGCTTTCTTT
CATTVAGGRARTLNTEAFF
>TRBJ1-2|TRBD1|once|TRBV7-8
TGTGCCAGCAGCTCTCATCCTAACGGGACAGCCTACACCTTC
CASSSHPNGTAYTF
>TRBJ2-1|TRBD1|NA|TRBV7-2
TGTGCCAGCAGGTTCGCGGACAGGGGGCATAATGAGCAGTTCTTC
CASRFADRGHNEQFF
>TRBJ2-3|NA|NA|TRBV7-9
TGTGCCAGCAGCTTAGCGGGACGGGTATATATGCACTATTTT
CASSLAGRVYMHYF
>TRBJ2-5|TRBD2|once|TRBV20-1
TGCAGTGCTAGAGATCGACTAGCGGCCCAAGAGACCCAGTACTTC
CSARDRLAAQETQYF
>TRBJ2-2|NA|NA|TRBV11-3
TGTGCCAGCAGCTTAGATCTGAGGTTCGCGAACACCGGGGAGCTGTTTTTT
CASSLDLRFANTGELFF
>TRBJ2-5|NA|NA|TRBV2
TGTGCCAGCGTGACCTGGGAGACCCAGTACTTC
CASVTWETQYF
>TRBJ1-5|TRBD1|many|TRBV12-3/TRBV12-4
TGTGCCAGCAGTTTAGAGGCAGGGGGTCAGCCCCAGCATTTT
CASSLEAGGQPQHF
>TRBJ1-2|NA|NA|TRBV7-9
TGTGCCAGCAGCTCCACTACAGGGAGTGGCGACACCTTT
CASSSTTGSGDTF
>TRBJ2-7|TRBD2|NA|TRBV7-9
TGTGCCAGCAGCGGGCGGGGGATGAGCTCCTACGAGCAGTTC
CASSGRGMSSYEQF
>TRBJ1-2|NA|many|TRBV20-1
TGCAGTGCTCACAGGGAAAATGGCTACACCTTC
CSAHRENGYTF
>TRBJ1-1|NA|NA|TRBV2
TGTGCCAGCAGAACCGGGGCGGCGAACACTGAAGCTTTCTTT
CASRTGAANTEAFF
>TRBJ1-2|NA|once|TRBV12-3/TRBV12-4
TGTGCCAGCAGTTCCTCAGGGGTTGGCTACACCTTC
CASSSSGVGYTF
>TRBJ1-2|NA|few|TRBV20-1
TGCAGTGCTAGAGATGATACAGGGTATGGCTACACCTTC
CSARDDTGYGYTF
>TRBJ2-5|NA|few|TRBV9
TGTGCCAGCAGCGTTGGGGTGCATGAGGAGACCCAGTACTTC
CASSVGVHEETQYF
>TRBJ1-1|TRBD1|NA|TRBV12-3/TRBV12-4
TGTGCCAGCAGGAGGGACAGGGGCCTGGCTTTCTTT
CASRRDRGLAFF
>TRBJ2-1|NA|once|TRBV19
TGTGGCGGTAGTATAGCTAGGAGATCCTACAATGAGCAGTTCTTC
CGGSIARRSYNEQFF
>TRBJ1-1|NA|NA|TRBV7-3
TGTGCCAGCAGCGCAGTGGGTAGCACAGATACGCAGTATTTCTTT
CASSAVGSTDTQYFF
>TRBJ2-1|NA|NA|TRBV19
TGTGCCAGTAGCATAACTAGGGGAGCCGACTATGAGCAGTTCTTC
CASSITRGADYEQFF
>TRBJ1-2|NA|NA|TRBV9
TGTGCCAGCAGCCAAGGCCCGGCAACTCGCTATTTTTTC
CASSQGPATRYFF
>TRBJ1-1|TRBD1|NA|TRBV25-1
TGTGCCAGCAGTGTCTCCGGGACAGGGTACACTGAAGCTTTCTTT
CASSVSGTGYTEAFF
>TRBJ2-3|NA|NA|TRBV7-4
TGTGCCAGCAGCGTAGGGGGAGATACGCAGTCTTTT
CASSVGGDTQSF